Following are 3 T cell receptor beta chains from one sample sequenced in a study of Ad26.COV2.S vaccination and SARS-CoV-2 variants. TCRdb keeps only in-frame clones here, not all; method: immunoSEQ multiplex PCR. There are about 440,000 clones in the sample; 90% occur only once, and less than 4.5% lies in the top ten. Treatment noted: some 20 received Ad26.COV2.S at low or high dose, single or two shots; several received placebo; per-sample allocation not given. Sampling was done on day 63 after the first vaccine or placebo injection. Sample: peripheral blood, taken in a trial of Ad26.COV2.S vaccine versus placebo. The receptors come from a person aged 18-60 years who received the Ad26.COV2.S COVID-19 vaccine or a placebo.

The gene calls are TRBV18 and TRBJ2-1; tentatively, D is TRBD2 (6 bases). Germline V CDR1 and CDR2: KGHSH, LQKENI. The CDR3 spans 15 residues. V was cut by 2 bases and J by 2 bases, with 10 bases left in between. The CDR3: CASSPGGNPYNEQFF. CDR3 DNA: TGTGCCAGCTCACCAGGAGGGAACCCCTACAATGAGCAGTTCTTC. The whole variable domain, filled in from reference TRBV18 and TRBJ2-1, reads NAGVMQNPRHLVRRRGQEARLRCSPMKGHSHVYWYRQLPEEGLKFMVYLQKENIIDESGMPKERFSAEFPKEGPSILRIQQVVRGDSAAYFCASSPGGNPYNEQFFGPGTRLTVL.

This rearrangement joins TRBV4-3 to TRBJ2-7; no definite D call. Germline CDR1 LGHNA, CDR2 YSLEER. This CDR3 contains 15 residues. V lost 0 bases and J 0 bases, leaving 9 bases between the germline ends. CDR3 residues: CASSQDSRLSYEQYF. The CDR3 region has the DNA TGCGCCAGCAGCCAAGATAGCCGCCTCTCCTACGAGCAGTACTTC.

The V and J genes are TRBV28 and TRBJ2-3; perhaps TRBD1 as D (6 bases). V was shortened by 1 base and J by 4 bases, with 12 bases between the two germline ends. This CDR3 is 15 amino acids long. Germline lookup yields CDR1 MDHEN and CDR2 SYDVKM. CDR3 amino acids: CASSLSGERADTQYF. DNA of the CDR3: TGTGCCAGCAGTTTATCAGGGGAGAGGGCAGATACGCAGTATTTT.